The 21 T cell receptor beta chains listed next were all sequenced from one sample in a study of T cells after somatic rescue of genetic block. Produced via immunoSEQ multiplex PCR; TCRdb's table is partial and in-frame only. The sample carries just over 8,000 clones, around 86% recorded once. The specimen was peripheral blood mononuclear cells (PBMCs). These receptors came from a boy younger than 18.

The V gene is TRBV7-2, the J gene TRBJ2-3; 10 nucleotides match TRBD2. J was trimmed by 2 bases and V by 1 base; bases with no gene match: 6. Germline values: CDR1 SGHTA, CDR2 FQGNSA. CDR3 size: 17 residues. The CDR3 DNA reads as TGTGCCAGCAGCTTAGTTAGGGGACTAGCGATCACAGATACGCAGTATTTT. Its translation is CASSLVRGLAITDTQYF.

J is TRBJ1-2 and V is TRBV18, with 7 bases lining up with TRBD1. CDR1 KGHSH and CDR2 LQKENI come from the germline V gene. CDR3 length: 15 amino acids. V trimming: 6 bases; J trimming: 4 bases; junction bases outside the gene matches: 11. The CDR3 nucleotides are TGTGCCAGCTCCGAACAGGGGATTAAAACCTATGGCTACACCTTC. Its protein product is CASSEQGIKTYGYTF.

This sequence joins TRBV21-1 and TRBJ2-2. TRBV21-1 is a documented pseudogene. The CDR3 covers 15 residues. CDR3 DNA sequence: TGTGCCAGCGGTCTGCAGGACCTGGGAACCGGGGAGCTGTTTTTT. Amino acid sequence: CASGLQDLGTGELFF.

The J gene is TRBJ1-1, the V gene TRBV7-9, with D unresolved. This CDR3 region has 12 residues. V lost 6 bases and J 2 bases, leaving 7 bases between the germline ends. Germline assignment: CDR1 SEHNR and CDR2 FQNEAQ (reference sequence). This chain's CDR3 is CASRVFNTEAFF. In DNA form, the CDR3 reads TGTGCCAGCAGAGTTTTCAACACTGAAGCTTTCTTT.

This clone has only a few counts. This chain connects TRBV19 to TRBJ2-1; D perhaps matches TRBD2 (6 bases). This CDR3 has 15 residues. V lost 5 bases, J lost 6 bases, and 17 bases lay in between. Per the germline V gene, CDR1 is LNHDA and CDR2 is SQIVND (reference sequence). CDR3 amino acids: CASSLTDGGGNEQFF. The CDR3 region has the DNA TGTGCCAGTAGTCTGACTGACGGGGGTGGCAATGAGCAGTTCTTC.

This rearrangement joins TRBV4-3 to TRBJ2-7; D not resolved. There are 13 residues in the CDR3. Germline CDR1 and CDR2: LGHNA and YSLEER. The V end lost 0 bases, the J end lost 6 bases, and 9 bases lay between the germline ends. CDR3 loop: CASSQDRVGEQYF. The CDR3 nucleotides read TGCGCCAGCAGCCAAGATCGGGTAGGCGAGCAGTACTTC.

CDR3 sequence (DNA): TGCGCCAGCAGCCAAGGCCCTAGCGGGGGGGGACACGAGCAGTACTTC. Amino acid sequence: CASSQGPSGGGHEQYF. This chain uses TRBV4-3 with TRBJ2-7; 12 nucleotides line up with TRBD2. Germline CDR1 LGHNA, CDR2 YSLEER. The CDR3 loop spans 16 amino acids. The ends lost 1 base at V and 5 bases at J; junction bases unmatched: 6.

The chain combines TRBV5-8 with TRBJ2-7; the D gene is possibly TRBD2 (5 bases). The CDR3 contains 12 residues. Per germline, CDR1 SGHTS and CDR2 YDEGEE. Trimming removed 4 bases from V and 9 bases from J, with 14 bases in between. The CDR3: CASSVRGPRQYF. The DNA of the CDR3 is TGTGCCAGCAGCGTTAGAGGGCCACGGCAGTACTTC.

This sequence joins TRBV4-3 and TRBJ2-2, with 7 bases fitting TRBD2. Germline CDR1 is LGHNA and CDR2 is YSLEER. The CDR3 spans 17 residues. With V trimmed by 2 bases and J by 3 bases, 9 bases remained unmatched. The CDR3 DNA is TGCGCCAGCAGCCAATGGCTAGCGGCTACTGACACCGGGGAGCTGTTTTTT. It translates to CASSQWLAATDTGELFF.

This rearrangement joins TRBV7-9 to TRBJ2-7; TRBD2 matches 7 bases. The CDR3 is 14 amino acids. V shed 2 bases and J 12 bases; nucleotides not matched to a gene: 13. Germline V gene lookup returns CDR1 SEHNR and CDR2 FQNEAQ (reference sequence). CDR3 coding DNA: TGTGCCAGCAGCTTAACTAGCGAGGAGTGGAGTCGGTACTTC. Its translation: CASSLTSEEWSRYF.

This chain uses TRBV29-1 with TRBJ2-7; 14 nucleotides align to TRBD2. The CDR3 length is 14 residues. V was pared by 6 bases and J by 4 bases, with 5 bases of the junction left unmatched. Germline-derived CDR1 and CDR2 are SQVTM and ANQGSEA. This chain's CDR3 is CSVAGTSGSYEQYF. CDR3 sequence (DNA): TGCAGCGTCGCCGGGACTAGCGGGAGTTACGAGCAGTACTTC.

This clone was observed a handful of times. This rearrangement joins TRBV6-1 to TRBJ1-5; D gene ambiguous. Germline V gene data show CDR1 as MNHNS and CDR2 as SASEGT. Trimming shortened V by 4 bases and J by 7 bases, and 8 bases separated the two germline ends. The CDR3 length is 12 residues. The CDR3, as DNA: TGTGCCAGCAGTGTAATGGGGCAGCCCCAGCATTTT. It encodes CASSVMGQPQHF.

This chain uses TRBV7-2 with TRBJ2-5, with 10 bases identical to TRBD1. Germline assignment: CDR1 SGHTA and CDR2 FQGNSA. The V and J ends lost 5 bases and 2 bases, in that order; junction bases with no gene match: 5. The CDR3 has 15 residues. CDR3 DNA: TGTGCCAGCAGCCAGGGACAGGGGCCACAAGAGACCCAGTACTTC. It encodes CASSQGQGPQETQYF.

The chain has TRBV7-6 and TRBJ2-1, with 14 bases identical to TRBD2. CDR3 length: 18 residues. The V and J ends lost 4 bases and 3 bases, in that order; junction bases with no gene match: 8. The germline V gene encodes CDR1 SGHVS and CDR2 FNYEAQ. CDR3 sequence: CASSSWTSGGPGYNEQFF. The CDR3 DNA sequence: TGTGCCAGCAGCTCCTGGACTAGCGGGGGGCCGGGCTACAATGAGCAGTTCTTC. The full variable domain, with the rest looked up from reference TRBV7-6 and TRBJ2-1, is GAGVSQSPRYKVTKRGQDVALRCDPISGHVSLYWYRQALGQGPEFLTYFNYEAQQDKSGLPNDRFSAERPEGSISTLTIQRTEQRDSAMYRCASSSWTSGGPGYNEQFFGPGTRLTVL.

This chain uses TRBV10-3 with TRBJ2-5; a weak D match, TRBD2 (6 bases). V was pared by 5 bases and J by 2 bases, with 9 bases between. The CDR3 extends over 13 amino acids. CDR1 and CDR2 (germline): ENHRY, SYGVKD. CDR3 in amino acids: CAISRLGQETQYF. The CDR3, as DNA: TGTGCCATCAGTCGACTAGGACAAGAGACCCAGTACTTC.

J is TRBJ2-7 and V is TRBV6-1, with 8 bases identical to TRBD1. V shed 7 bases, J shed 6 bases, and the junction held 14 bases outside the gene matches. Per the germline V gene, CDR1 is MNHNS and CDR2 is SASEGT. The length of the CDR3 is 15 residues. The CDR3 loop is CASTPLGQGPIEQYF. The CDR3 DNA follows: TGTGCCAGCACCCCGTTAGGACAGGGACCTATCGAGCAGTACTTC.

The chain is built from TRBV7-2 and TRBJ2-2; TRBD2 matches 13 bases. CDR1 is SGHTA, CDR2 FQGNSA, per germline. CDR3 length: 16 amino acids. After removal of 6 bases from V and 7 bases from J, the junction contained 8 bases not matched to a gene. This CDR3 reads CASSVTSGGKGGELFF. CDR3 coding DNA: TGTGCCAGCAGTGTGACTAGCGGGGGGAAGGGCGGGGAGCTGTTTTTT.

The chain has TRBV28 and TRBJ1-2; D not resolved. In germline, CDR1 is MDHEN, CDR2 SYDVKM. Trimming took 3 bases from V and 8 from J, leaving 10 bases between them. The CDR3 is 12 residues long. The CDR3 nucleotides are TGTGCCAGCAGTTTGGGGATAGGGGGCTACACCTTC. This encodes CASSLGIGGYTF.

In this sample, this clone turned up a few times. This rearrangement joins TRBV28 to TRBJ1-4, with TRBD1 identical over 7 bases. Germline V gene data show CDR1 as MDHEN and CDR2 as SYDVKM. The CDR3 spans 15 residues. V lost 7 bases, J lost 5 bases, and 10 bases stayed unmatched. The CDR3 DNA sequence: TGTGCCAGCACCGATCCGACAGGGCCGAATGAAAAACTGTTTTTT. Translated: CASTDPTGPNEKLFF.

This clone was observed a handful of times. The chain is built from TRBV7-9 and TRBJ2-5; 10 nucleotides match TRBD2. Germline V gives CDR1 SEHNR, CDR2 FQNEAQ (reference sequence). CDR3 length equals 14 residues. The ends lost 5 bases at V and 4 bases at J; junction bases unmatched: 4. In DNA, the CDR3 is TGTGCCAGCAGCACGCGGACTAGCGGAGAGACCCAGTACTTC. Translating it yields CASSTRTSGETQYF.

The CDR3 sequence: CASSSPNRYGYTF. The CDR3 nucleotides are TGTGCCAGCAGCTCCCCGAATAGATATGGCTACACCTTC. The chain has TRBV11-3 and TRBJ1-2; D gene unclear. The CDR3 is 13 residues long. V lost 4 bases and J lost 5, with 11 bases in between. The germline gives CDR1 SGHNT, CDR2 YENEEA. Variable domain in full (rest from reference TRBV11-3 and TRBJ1-2): EAGVVQSPRYKIIEKKQPVAFWCNPISGHNTLYWYLQNLGQGPELLIRYENEEAVDDSQLPKDRFSAERLKGVDSTLKIQPAELGDSAVYLCASSSPNRYGYTFGSGTRLTVV.